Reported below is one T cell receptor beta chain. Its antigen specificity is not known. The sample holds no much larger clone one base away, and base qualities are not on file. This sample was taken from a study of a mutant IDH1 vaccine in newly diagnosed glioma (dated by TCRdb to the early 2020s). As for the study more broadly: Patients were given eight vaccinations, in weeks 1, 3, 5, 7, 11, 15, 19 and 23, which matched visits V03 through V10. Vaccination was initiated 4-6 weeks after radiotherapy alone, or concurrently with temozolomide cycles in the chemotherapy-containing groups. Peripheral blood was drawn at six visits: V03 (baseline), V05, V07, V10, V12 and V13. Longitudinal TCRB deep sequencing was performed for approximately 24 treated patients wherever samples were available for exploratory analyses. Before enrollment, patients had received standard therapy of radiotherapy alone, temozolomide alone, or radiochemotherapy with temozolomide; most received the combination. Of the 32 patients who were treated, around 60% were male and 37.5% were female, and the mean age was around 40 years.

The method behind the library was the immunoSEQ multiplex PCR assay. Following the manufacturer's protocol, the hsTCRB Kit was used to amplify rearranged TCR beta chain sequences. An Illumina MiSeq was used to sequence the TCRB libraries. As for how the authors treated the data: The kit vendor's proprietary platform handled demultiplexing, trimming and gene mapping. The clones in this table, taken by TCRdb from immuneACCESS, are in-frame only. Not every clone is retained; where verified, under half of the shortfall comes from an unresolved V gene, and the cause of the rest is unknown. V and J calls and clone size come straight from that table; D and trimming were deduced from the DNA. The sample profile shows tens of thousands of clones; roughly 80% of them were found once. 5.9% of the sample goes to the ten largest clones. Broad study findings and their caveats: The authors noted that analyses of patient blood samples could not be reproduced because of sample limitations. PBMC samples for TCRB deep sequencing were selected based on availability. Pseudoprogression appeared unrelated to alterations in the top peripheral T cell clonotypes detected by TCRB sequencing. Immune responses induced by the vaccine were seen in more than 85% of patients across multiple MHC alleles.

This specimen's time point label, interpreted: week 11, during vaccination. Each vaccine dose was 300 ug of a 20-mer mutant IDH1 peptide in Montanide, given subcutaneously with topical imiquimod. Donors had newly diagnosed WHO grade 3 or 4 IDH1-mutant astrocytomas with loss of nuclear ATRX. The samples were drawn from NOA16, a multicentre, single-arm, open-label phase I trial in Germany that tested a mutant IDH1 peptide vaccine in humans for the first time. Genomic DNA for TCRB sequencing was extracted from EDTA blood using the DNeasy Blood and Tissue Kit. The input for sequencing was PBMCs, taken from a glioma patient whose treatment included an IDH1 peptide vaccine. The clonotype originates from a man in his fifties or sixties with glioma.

This receptor has the CDR3 CASSPPLTSPGDYYNEQFF. The bases read TGTGCCAGCTCACCACCCTTGACTAGCCCCGGAGATTACTACAATGAGCAGTTCTTC. The rearranged segments are TRBV18 and TRBJ2-1, with 7 bases in between that match TRBD2. Inclusive of the bounding cysteine and phenylalanine, the CDR3 is 19 residues long. Only the CDR3 part of the read is kept: 57 bases, read in frame from the first base. Reading the germline V gene gives CDR1 KGHSH and CDR2 LQKENI. Here V drops 0 bases and J drops 3 bases, and the junction holds 14 bases not matched to any gene.